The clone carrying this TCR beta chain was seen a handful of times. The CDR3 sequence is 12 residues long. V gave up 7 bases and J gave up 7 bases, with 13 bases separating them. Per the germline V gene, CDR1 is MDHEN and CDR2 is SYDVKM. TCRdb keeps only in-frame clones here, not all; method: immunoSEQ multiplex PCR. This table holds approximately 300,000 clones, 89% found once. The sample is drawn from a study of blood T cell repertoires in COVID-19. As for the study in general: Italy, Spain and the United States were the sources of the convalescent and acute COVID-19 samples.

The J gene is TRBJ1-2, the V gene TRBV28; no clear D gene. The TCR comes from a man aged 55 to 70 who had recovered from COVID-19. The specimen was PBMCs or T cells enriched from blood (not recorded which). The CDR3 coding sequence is TGTGCCAGCATTGACACCCACTCTGGCTACACCTTC. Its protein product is CASIDTHSGYTF.